The clone carrying this T cell receptor (beta chain) was detected a few times. The antigen is undetermined. The data originate from a study of beta chain features in type 1 diabetes. Regarding the study as a whole: People with Type 1 diabetes carried modestly yet significantly shorter TCRB CDR3s in all four CD4+ subsets. It was possible that PCR favored shorter templates, equally so in patients and controls. Naive, central memory and regulatory TCRB repertoires appeared more similar among patients than healthy donors.

As every portion of the isolated RNA was reverse transcribed, the sequencing read expressed TCRB transcripts. Profiling relied on immunoSEQ multiplex PCR, and the TCRdb table lists in-frame clones only, not all of them. This table holds approximately 250,000 clones, 20% to 25% found once. The CDR3 runs 15 residues. Germline V CDR1 and CDR2: LNHNV, YYDKDF (reference sequence). Trimming at V came to 7 bases and at J to 4 bases, leaving 9 bases not matched to a gene. The V and J genes are TRBV15 and TRBJ1-2; 10 bases line up with TRBD1. The sample comprised naive CD4+ T cells from blood. This clonotype was sampled from a woman in her 30s with type 1 diabetes. The CDR3 nucleotides are TGTGCCACCACCACAACCGGGACAGGGGCCTATGGCTACACCTTC. Translated, it gives CATTTTGTGAYGYTF.